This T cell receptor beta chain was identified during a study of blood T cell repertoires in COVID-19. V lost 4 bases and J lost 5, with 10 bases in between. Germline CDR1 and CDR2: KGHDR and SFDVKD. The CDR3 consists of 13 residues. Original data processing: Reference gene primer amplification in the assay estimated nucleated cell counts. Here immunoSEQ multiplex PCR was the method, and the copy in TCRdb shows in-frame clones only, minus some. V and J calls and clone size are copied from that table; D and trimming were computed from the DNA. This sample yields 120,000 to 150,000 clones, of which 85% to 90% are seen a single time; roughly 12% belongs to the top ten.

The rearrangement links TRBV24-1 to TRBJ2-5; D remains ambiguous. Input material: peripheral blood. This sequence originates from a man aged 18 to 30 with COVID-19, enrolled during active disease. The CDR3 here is CATSDSWRETQYF. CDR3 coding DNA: TGTGCCACCAGTGACAGTTGGCGGGAGACCCAGTACTTC.